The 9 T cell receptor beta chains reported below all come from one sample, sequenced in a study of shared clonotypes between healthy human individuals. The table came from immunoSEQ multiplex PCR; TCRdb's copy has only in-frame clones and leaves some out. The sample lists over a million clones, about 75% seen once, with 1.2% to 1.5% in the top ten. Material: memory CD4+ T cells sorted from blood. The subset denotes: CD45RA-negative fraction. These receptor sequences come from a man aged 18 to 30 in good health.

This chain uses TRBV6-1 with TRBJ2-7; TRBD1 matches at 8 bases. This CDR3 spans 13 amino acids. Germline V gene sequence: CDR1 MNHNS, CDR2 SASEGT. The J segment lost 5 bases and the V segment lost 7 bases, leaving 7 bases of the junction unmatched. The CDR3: CASTGQVMHEQYF. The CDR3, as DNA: TGTGCCAGCACGGGACAGGTAATGCACGAGCAGTACTTC.

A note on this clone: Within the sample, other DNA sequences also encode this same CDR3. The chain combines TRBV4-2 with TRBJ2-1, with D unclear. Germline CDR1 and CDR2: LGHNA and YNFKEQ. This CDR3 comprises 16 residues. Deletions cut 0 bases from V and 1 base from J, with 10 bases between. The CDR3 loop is CASSQDLGGSYNEQFF. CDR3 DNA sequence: TGTGCCAGCAGCCAAGATCTGGGCGGATCCTACAATGAGCAGTTCTTC.

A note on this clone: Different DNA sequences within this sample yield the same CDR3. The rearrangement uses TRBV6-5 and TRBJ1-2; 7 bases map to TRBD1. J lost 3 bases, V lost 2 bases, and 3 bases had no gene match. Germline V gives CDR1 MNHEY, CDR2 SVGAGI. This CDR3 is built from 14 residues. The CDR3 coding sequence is TGTGCCAGCAGTTACACAGGACAGGACTATGGCTACACCTTC. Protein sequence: CASSYTGQDYGYTF.

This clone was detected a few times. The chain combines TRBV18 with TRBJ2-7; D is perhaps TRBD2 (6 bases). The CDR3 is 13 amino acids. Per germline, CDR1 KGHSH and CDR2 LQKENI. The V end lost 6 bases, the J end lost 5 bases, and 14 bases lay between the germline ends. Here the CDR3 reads CASSGGKGNEQYF. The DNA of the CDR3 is TGTGCCAGCTCTGGGGGGAAGGGGAACGAGCAGTACTTC. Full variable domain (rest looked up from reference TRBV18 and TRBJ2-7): NAGVMQNPRHLVRRRGQEARLRCSPMKGHSHVYWYRQLPEEGLKFMVYLQKENIIDESGMPKERFSAEFPKEGPSILRIQQVVRGDSAAYFCASSGGKGNEQYFGPGTRLTVT.

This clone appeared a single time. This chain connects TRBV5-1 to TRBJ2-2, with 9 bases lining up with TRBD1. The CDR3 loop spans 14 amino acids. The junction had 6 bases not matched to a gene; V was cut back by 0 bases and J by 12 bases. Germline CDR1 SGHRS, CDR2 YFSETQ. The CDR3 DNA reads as TGCGCCAGCAGCTTGGGGTCACAGGGGGCGAAGCTGTTTTTT. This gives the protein CASSLGSQGAKLFF.

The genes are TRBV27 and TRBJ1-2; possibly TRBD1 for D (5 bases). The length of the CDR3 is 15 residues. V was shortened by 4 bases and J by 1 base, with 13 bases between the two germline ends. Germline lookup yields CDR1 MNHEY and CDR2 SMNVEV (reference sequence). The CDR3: CASSSVGRDNYGYTF. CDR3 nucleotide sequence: TGTGCCAGCAGTTCCGTTGGCAGGGATAACTATGGCTACACCTTC.

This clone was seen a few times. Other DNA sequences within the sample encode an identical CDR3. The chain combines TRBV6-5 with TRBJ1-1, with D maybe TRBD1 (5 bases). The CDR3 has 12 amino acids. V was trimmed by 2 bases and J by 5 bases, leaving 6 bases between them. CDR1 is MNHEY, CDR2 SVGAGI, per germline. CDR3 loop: CASSYGGTEAFF. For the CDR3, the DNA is TGTGCCAGCAGTTACGGGGGAACTGAAGCTTTCTTT.

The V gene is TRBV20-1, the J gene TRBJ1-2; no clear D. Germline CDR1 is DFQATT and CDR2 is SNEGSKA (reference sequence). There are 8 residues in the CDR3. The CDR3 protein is CRPQGYTF. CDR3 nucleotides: TGCAGGCCCCAGGGCTACACCTTC.

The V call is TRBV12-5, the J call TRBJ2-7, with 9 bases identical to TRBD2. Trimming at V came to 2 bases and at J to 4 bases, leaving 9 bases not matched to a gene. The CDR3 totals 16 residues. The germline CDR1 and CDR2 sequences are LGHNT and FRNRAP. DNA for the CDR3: TGTGCTAGTGGTTTGATTGCGGGACTAGCAACATACGAGCAGTACTTC. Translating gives CASGLIAGLATYEQYF.